This T cell receptor beta chain was observed in a study of cytomegalovirus exposure and HLA in healthy donors. Study outcomes and limitations: In presence/absence analyses, roughly uniform sequencing depth across donors was assumed. In vitro experiments confirmed that a few CMV-associated chains were specific for CMV antigens.

PCR was performed using 60 Vbeta and 13 Jbeta primers. The assay was immunoSEQ multiplex PCR, and TCRdb's table has in-frame clones only and misses some. The table has about 160,000 clones, 65% to 80% seen once. While unrecorded immune exposures were likely, the donors were nominally healthy when sampled. About this clone itself: The antigen is not known.

Trimming left V 7 bases short and J 8 bases short, with 15 bases between. Looked up from germline, CDR1 is SNHLY and CDR2 is FYNNEI. The CDR3 has 14 residues. The material sequenced was PBMCs. This TCR came from a woman aged 45-60 years in good health and CMV-seropositive. The chain couples TRBV2 to TRBJ1-6; D may be TRBD1 (6 bases). In DNA, the CDR3 is TGTGCCAGCACTGCACAGGGTCGCGATTCACCCCTCCACTTT. Protein sequence: CASTAQGRDSPLHF.